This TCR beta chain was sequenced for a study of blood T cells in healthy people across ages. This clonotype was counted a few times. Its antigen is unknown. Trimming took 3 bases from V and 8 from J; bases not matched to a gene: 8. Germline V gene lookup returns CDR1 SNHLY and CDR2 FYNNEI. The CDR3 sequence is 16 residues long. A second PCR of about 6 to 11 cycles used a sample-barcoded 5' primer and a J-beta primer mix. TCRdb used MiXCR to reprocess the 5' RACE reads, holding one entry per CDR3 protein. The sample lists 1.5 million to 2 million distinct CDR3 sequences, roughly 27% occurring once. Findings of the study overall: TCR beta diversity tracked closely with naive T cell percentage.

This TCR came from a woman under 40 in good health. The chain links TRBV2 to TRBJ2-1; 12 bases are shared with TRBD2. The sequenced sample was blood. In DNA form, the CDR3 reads TGTGCCAGCAGTGATCCTAGCGGGGGGGCTAAGGATGAGCAGTTCTTC. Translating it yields CASSDPSGGAKDEQFF.